This entry concerns a single TCR beta chain. The antigen it recognizes is unknown. Base-call qualities are not available, and no considerably larger clone is one nucleotide away. Library prep was done by the immunoSEQ multiplex PCR assay. For the multiplex PCR, a mixture combining 60 forward primers for TCR Vbeta segments and 13 reverse primers for TCR Jbeta segments was used. Amplification of the CDR3 region of rearranged TCR beta genes was performed with a multiplex PCR assay on genomic DNA. The amplified TCR beta libraries were sequenced on the Illumina HiSeq System as 87-base-pair reads. Processing in the source paper ran as follows. In a later analysis, tens of millions of unique TCR beta chains were counted across the 500 to 850 repertoires, and approximately 11 million of these chains were shared by at least two donors. Raw reads were error-corrected and collapsed into unique sequences by a nearest-neighbor algorithm in which closely related sequences were merged to remove PCR and sequencing errors. V, D and J gene segments were assigned by aligning CDR3 sequences to IMGT reference sequences. Each retained sequence needed at least a six-nucleotide match to both a V gene segment and a J gene segment. Rearrangements were called productive when the CDR3 lacked stop codons and stayed in frame with V and J; all others were non-productive. Following IMGT convention, CDR3 was defined as the stretch from the second conserved V-encoded cysteine to the conserved J-encoded phenylalanine. In an earlier analysis of more than 550 of the donors, sequences lacking an unambiguous match to a single V gene segment were excluded. An earlier analysis of 450 to 650 of the donors called V segments functional above 56.7% productive rearrangements and segregating when the between-donor standard deviation exceeded 5%. A statistical classification framework was built for diagnosing cytomegalovirus status from the catalog of TCR beta chain sequences. In a later analysis, V and J genes were assigned by comparing TCR nucleotide sequences against IMGT/GENE-DB human TR gene sequences. A later analysis assigned CDR3 sequences and most-parsimonious VDJ recombination scenarios with the TCRdist pipeline. A later analysis defined each TCR beta chain by its CDR3 amino acid sequence plus V-gene family, and excluded reads lacking a unique V-gene family. In a later analysis, 550 to 650 highly shared, low-generation-probability nucleotide sequences were removed to address suspected cross-contamination and a sequencing artifact. A later analysis calculated a clonal expansion index for each public chain from normalized within-repertoire ranks of inferred template counts. In a later analysis, generation probabilities were computed using a VDJ recombination model fitted to out-of-frame rearrangements, and the results were checked against IGoR. A later analysis scored TCR-TCR, TCR-HLA and TCR-CMV co-occurrence with hypergeometric tests, applying a repertoire-size bias correction to TCR pairs. A later analysis estimated false discovery rates by permuting HLA or CMV assignments 20 times. In a later analysis, co-occurring TCRs were grouped with DBSCAN, and TCRdist sequence similarity was added when clustering was performed within HLA-allele-positive subsets. Repertoires with fewer than 30,000 or more than 120,000 public chains were left out of co-occurrence clustering, as were about five repertoires with anomalous nucleotide sharing. Not all clones reach the TCRdb copy of this immuneACCESS table, which keeps in-frame sequences only. Checked studies attribute under half of the gap to unresolved V genes and leave the rest unexplained. V, J and clone size are those of that table, while D and trimming were read from the DNA. This sample gives 99,000 or so clones in total; around 80% of them show up just once. The ten largest clonotypes hold roughly 6% of the sample.

V ends up 8 bases short and J 4 bases short, with an unmatched junction base count of 6. The CDR1 and CDR2 encoded by the germline V gene are SQVTM and ANQGSEA. The CDR3 contains 12 residues, cysteine and phenylalanine counted. Of all the DNA, just the CDR3 is kept, 36 bases in frame from base 1. The cohort consisted of 600 or so healthy bone marrow donors. Cohort members were all nominally healthy when sampled, although unrecorded immune exposures were likely present. The donor was CMV seronegative and was included in the group of several hundred seronegative cohort members. A peripheral blood sample was collected from each donor, and TCR beta sequencing was performed on peripheral blood mononuclear cells. Genomic DNA was extracted from the blood cell samples with the Qiagen DNeasy Blood Extraction Kit. The sample is drawn from a study of cytomegalovirus exposure and HLA in healthy donors (dated by TCRdb to between 2016 and 2019). With respect to the entire study: According to an earlier analysis of around 600 of the donors, some 170 million T cells yielded over 100 million unique TCR beta sequences and approximately 300 Gb of sequence data. Five DR-DQ haplotypes were handled as single units for association and clustering because linkage in the cohort was strong. In a later analysis, previously published TCR beta repertoires from several hundred donors were re-analyzed and high-resolution HLA genotyping was added so that TCR occurrence patterns could be studied. The aim of the study was to test whether cataloging public T cell receptors could identify signatures of past pathogen exposure. To predict cytomegalovirus infection status, the study combined high-throughput TCR immunosequencing, statistical association of individual TCRs with disease status, and machine learning. The later analysis used no new phenotypic data to find candidate immune exposures, relying instead on TCR beta sequences and their occurrence across donors. Every discovery cohort repertoire had been produced on one sequencing platform. HLA typing covered class I and class II loci at four-digit resolution. Besides the first cohort of 550 to 750 subjects, a separate validation cohort made up of 120 or so different subjects was used. The number of donors typed differed by locus, with 629-630 for A, B, C, DRB1 and DQB1, roughly 520 for DQA1, some 570 for DPA1, and approximately 470 for DPB1. Of the 300 to 400 genotyped donors, over 65% fell in the genetic ancestry cluster associated with self-reported Caucasian donors. An early release that covered more than 550 HLA-typed donors contained approximately 320 gigabases of sequencing data and roughly 84 million unique TCR sequences. Donor age, sex, ethnicity and CMV serostatus were compiled together with the repertoire data. The T cell repertoires of roughly 660 subjects were profiled by immunosequencing and related to cytomegalovirus serostatus. Among about 370 genotyped donors of the cohort, an average of approximately 240,000 unique TCR beta nucleotide sequences was sequenced per donor, of which approximately 18% were non-productive. A later genetic analysis used genome-wide SNP genotypes for about 55% of the 666 donors, treating that subset as a discovery cohort. An earlier analysis of several hundred of the donors applied high-throughput TCR beta sequencing to assess whether each TCR beta V gene segment acted as functional or pseudogenic.

Findings and caveats that apply to the study as a whole: The classifier was reported to diagnose cytomegalovirus status with high specificity and sensitivity in both the original and validation cohorts. According to a later genetic analysis, donors in an Asian-associated ancestry cluster had fewer N-insertions in productive TCRs than the approximately 710-donor mean. Assigning TCR associations to individual alleles was difficult when HLA alleles, especially DR and DQ, strongly co-occurred. For the cohort, immune exposure information was limited to CMV serostatus. Because counts were too low, seventeen rarely observed V segments, including chromosome 9 orphons, were excluded from the earlier analysis of around 590 of the donors. Several of the top co-occurrence clusters appeared to be linked to parvovirus B19, influenza, CMV and Epstein-Barr virus, according to a later analysis. A later analysis found that most CMV-associated TCR beta chains appeared HLA-restricted, with HLA associations seemingly driven largely by CMV exposure. In the study, approximately 160 TCR beta chains were listed as associated with cytomegalovirus. In a later analysis, TCR association rates were found to vary across HLA loci, with the most associated TCRs seen for DRB1 alleles and the fewest for HLA-C alleles. The authors suggested that the approach could potentially be generalized to other disease states and immunological phenotypes. A further reported finding was that TCR beta sequences accurately predicted the HLA-A and HLA-B alleles for most subjects in the first cohort. V-gene and J-gene trimming of TCR beta chains was associated with a missense DCLRE1C variant in a later genetic analysis, and the association was replicated in an independent cohort. Only TCR beta chains were sequenced in this cohort, and the absence of alpha or paired-chain data limited detectable features. Across donors, most TCR sequences were observed very rarely, whereas some public TCRs were present in many individuals. Linkage disequilibrium might explain the correlated functional status among segregating V segments, but an unknown experimental factor could not be excluded. A later analysis associated 15,000 or so TCR beta sequences with specific HLA alleles at a false discovery rate of 0.05. In a later analysis, HLA-associated TCR beta chains showed more clonal expansion and lower generation probabilities than non-associated chains that were equally common. Some IMGT-functional V segments, including TRBV6-2 and TRBV6-3, could not be told apart with the 87-base-pair reads, so those segments were excluded. An earlier analysis of approximately 590 of the donors showed that most TCR beta V segments appeared in productive rearrangements either about 87% or about 30% of the time, which broadly matched IMGT annotations. The presence/absence analyses assumed that sequencing depth was roughly uniform across donors, and that assumption may not be true. A cluster of highly shared sequence variants was judged likely to represent a technical artifact of the sequencing pipeline. Because HLA typing was missing for some donors at each locus, association tests included only the typed subset. A few of the identified cytomegalovirus-associated TCR beta chains were confirmed in vitro to be specific for cytomegalovirus antigens.

The receptor chain draws on TRBV29-1 and TRBJ1-2; TRBD1 fits 8 bases in the junction. The sequenced sample was PBMCs. This sequence originates from a man aged 18 to 30 in good health and CMV-seronegative. The nucleotide sequence is given as TGCAGCCACGGACAGGGTGTCTATGGCTACACCTTC. This yields the protein CSHGQGVYGYTF.